This T cell receptor beta chain was obtained from a study of T cells in Graves' hyperthyroidism and ophthalmopathy. The study, taken as a whole, reports: With a median lead of approximately 6.4 months before onset, the model predicted ophthalmopathy.

This CDR3 comprises 16 residues. V trimming: 2 bases; J trimming: 8 bases; junction bases outside the gene matches: 11. Per germline, CDR1 LGHNT and CDR2 FRNRAP. With regard to this clonotype: What it recognizes is unknown.

The PBMCs had their origin in about 9.7 ml of fresh peripheral blood. Using RNA transcripts as the source, TCR beta CDR3 regions were amplified. The HTBI primer set was used in a first-round RT-PCR of the TCR CDR3. TCRdb processed the multiplex PCR reads anew with MiXCR; each CDR3 protein has one entry. Seen here are about 200,000 distinct CDR3 sequences, 17% observed once, and the top ten hold about half. Sequenced sample: blood. The TCR comes from a woman between 45 and 65 years old with Graves' hyperthyroidism. This chain joins TRBV12-5 and TRBJ2-7, with TRBD2 matching over 11 bases. CDR3 protein: CASGLLTTSGVLQQYF. The CDR3 region has the DNA TGTGCTAGTGGTTTGCTAACGACTAGCGGGGTCTTACAGCAGTACTTC.